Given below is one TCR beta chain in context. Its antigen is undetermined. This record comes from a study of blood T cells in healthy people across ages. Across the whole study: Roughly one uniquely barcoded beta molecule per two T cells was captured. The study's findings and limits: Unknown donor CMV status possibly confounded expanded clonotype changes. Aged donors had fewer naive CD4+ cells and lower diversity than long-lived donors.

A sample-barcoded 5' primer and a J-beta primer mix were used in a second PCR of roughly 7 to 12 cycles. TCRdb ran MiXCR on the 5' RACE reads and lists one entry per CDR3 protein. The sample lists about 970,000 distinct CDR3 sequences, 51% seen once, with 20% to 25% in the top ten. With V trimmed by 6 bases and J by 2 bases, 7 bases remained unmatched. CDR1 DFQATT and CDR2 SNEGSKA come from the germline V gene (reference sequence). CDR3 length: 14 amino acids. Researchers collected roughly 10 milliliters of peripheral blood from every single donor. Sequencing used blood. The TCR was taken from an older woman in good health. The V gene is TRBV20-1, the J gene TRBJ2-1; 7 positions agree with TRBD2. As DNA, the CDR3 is TGCAGTGCCGCCCCCAGCGGGGCCTACAATGAGCAGTTCTTC. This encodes CSAAPSGAYNEQFF.